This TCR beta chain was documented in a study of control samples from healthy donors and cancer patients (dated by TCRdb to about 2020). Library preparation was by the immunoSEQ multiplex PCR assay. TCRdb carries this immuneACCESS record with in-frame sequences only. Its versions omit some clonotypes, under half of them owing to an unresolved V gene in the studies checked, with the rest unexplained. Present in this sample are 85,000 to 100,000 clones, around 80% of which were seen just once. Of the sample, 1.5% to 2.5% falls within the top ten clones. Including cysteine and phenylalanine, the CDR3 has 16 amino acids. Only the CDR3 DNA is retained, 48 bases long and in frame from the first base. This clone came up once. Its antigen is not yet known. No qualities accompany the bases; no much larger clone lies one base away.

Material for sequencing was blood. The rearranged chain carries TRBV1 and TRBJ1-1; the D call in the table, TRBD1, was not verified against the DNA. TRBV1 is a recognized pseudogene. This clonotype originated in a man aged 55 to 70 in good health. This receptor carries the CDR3 CTSRQGQGTINTEAFF. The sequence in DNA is TGCACCAGCAGACAAGGGCAGGGCACAATTAACACTGAAGCTTTCTTT.